Following are 13 T cell receptor beta chains from one sample sequenced in a study of T cell responses to AZD1222 COVID-19 vaccine. Here immunoSEQ multiplex PCR was the method, and the copy in TCRdb shows in-frame clones only, minus some. The table shows 120,000 or so clones, with more than 85% occurring only once. Specimen: peripheral blood, collected 28 days after the second AZD1222 dose. The receptors come from an adult who received the AZD1222 COVID-19 vaccine.

The V and J genes are TRBV7-3 and TRBJ2-5; 7 bases align to TRBD1. Germline V lookup: CDR1 SGHTA, CDR2 FQGTGA. CDR3 size: 16 residues. Losses at the gene ends were 0 bases for V and 2 bases for J; bases not matched to a gene: 6. CDR3 amino acids: CASSLTGRGYQETQYF. In nucleotides, the CDR3 is TGTGCCAGCAGCTTAACGGGCAGGGGGTATCAAGAGACCCAGTACTTC.

The chain recombines TRBV7-9 with TRBJ1-6; 12 nucleotides match TRBD1. Trimming at V came to 5 bases and at J to 7 bases, leaving 6 bases not matched to a gene. In germline, CDR1 is SEHNR, CDR2 FQNEAQ (reference sequence). This CDR3 is built from 16 residues. The chain's CDR3 is CASSRGQGAPNSPLHF. In DNA form, the CDR3 reads TGTGCCAGCAGCCGGGGACAGGGGGCCCCCAATTCACCCCTCCACTTT.

The V call is TRBV21-1, the J call TRBJ2-5. TRBV21-1 corresponds to a pseudogene. CDR3 size: 20 residues. CDR3 DNA sequence: TGTGCCAGCAGCAATTTCATCAAGGGTCGCGGATCAGTTAGTAAAGAGACCCAGTACTTC. Its protein product is CASSNFIKGRGSVSKETQYF.

This clone has only one observation. The rearrangement links TRBV3-1 (or the pseudogene TRBV3-2) to TRBJ2-3; TRBD2 might be the D (6 bases). Germline assignment: CDR1 LGHDT and CDR2 YNNKEL (reference sequence). The CDR3 runs 15 residues. V lost 4 bases, J lost 0 bases, and 11 bases lay in between. CDR3 sequence (DNA): TGTGCCAGCAGCCGATTGGGGGGTAGCACAGATACGCAGTATTTT. This gives the protein CASSRLGGSTDTQYF.

The chain joins TRBV3-1 (or the pseudogene TRBV3-2) to TRBJ1-2; no definite D call. Trimming removed 0 bases at V and 6 bases at J, with 14 bases between. The CDR3 length is 15 residues. Germline V gene data show CDR1 as LGHDT and CDR2 as YNNKEL (reference sequence). As DNA, the CDR3 is TGTGCCAGCAGCCAAGAGGGTTGGGGTAGGGATGGCTACACCTTC. It codes for CASSQEGWGRDGYTF.

This chain connects TRBV18 to TRBJ2-1; TRBD2 is a possible D gene (6 bases). Per germline, CDR1 KGHSH and CDR2 LQKENI. This CDR3 comprises 13 residues. The CDR3 is CLTGDLSYNEQFF. CDR3 in DNA: TGTCTGACGGGGGACCTTTCCTACAATGAGCAGTTCTTC.

The chain recombines TRBV7-2 with TRBJ1-2; D is perhaps TRBD1 (5 bases). V lost 3 bases to trimming and J lost 2 bases, with 7 bases between them. Germline lookup yields CDR1 SGHTA and CDR2 FQGNSA. The CDR3 has 13 residues. In DNA, the CDR3 is TGTGCCAGCAGCTTTTCAGGGAACTATGGCTACACCTTC. Translated, it gives CASSFSGNYGYTF.

The rearrangement joins TRBV18 to TRBJ1-5; unclear D gene. CDR1 KGHSH and CDR2 LQKENI come from the germline V gene. The CDR3 totals 13 residues. Trimming took 5 bases from V and 4 from J, leaving 9 bases between them. The CDR3 reads CASSADRNQPQHF. The CDR3 DNA is TGTGCCAGCTCAGCCGACCGAAATCAGCCCCAGCATTTT.

V gene TRBV12-3 or TRBV12-4 combines with J gene TRBJ2-7, with D possibly being TRBD2 (5 bases). Trimming pared 1 base from V and 11 bases from J, leaving 15 bases between. The CDR3 sequence is 13 residues long. The CDR3 reads CASSLDVTSTKYF. Written as DNA, the CDR3 is TGTGCCAGCAGTTTAGACGTCACCTCGACTAAGTACTTC.

The chain has TRBV15 and TRBJ2-7, with TRBD1 matching over 7 bases. This CDR3 region has 13 residues. Losses at the gene ends were 7 bases for V and 6 bases for J; bases not matched to a gene: 9. Per the germline V gene, CDR1 is LNHNV and CDR2 is YYDKDF (reference sequence). CDR3 DNA: TGTGCCACCAAGCAGGGGGAATTGGGCGAGCAGTACTTC. Translating gives CATKQGELGEQYF.

V and J are TRBV18 and TRBJ2-5; D ambiguous. Per germline, CDR1 KGHSH and CDR2 LQKENI. The CDR3 covers 13 residues. V lost 3 bases to trimming and J lost 3 bases, with 8 bases between them. DNA of the CDR3: TGTGCCAGCTCACCTGTCGCCGAAGAGACCCAGTACTTC. Its translation is CASSPVAEETQYF.

The J gene is TRBJ1-2, the V gene TRBV19; D possibly corresponds to TRBD1 (5 bases). CDR3 length: 12 residues. V shed 9 bases and J shed 8 bases, with 16 bases lying between them. Germline loops: CDR1 LNHDA, CDR2 SQIVND (reference sequence). The CDR3 DNA is TGTGCCAGCCGAATGGCCAGGGCCGGCTACACCTTC. Its translation is CASRMARAGYTF.

The chain employs TRBV5-1 and TRBJ2-3; 9 bases agree with TRBD1. Germline V gene lookup returns CDR1 SGHRS and CDR2 YFSETQ. V was clipped by 2 bases and J by 14 bases; unmatched bases: 12. The CDR3 is 14 amino acids. The DNA of the CDR3 is TGCGCCAGCAGCTTAGGACAGGGGATCACAGAGGGGTATTTT. This gives the protein CASSLGQGITEGYF. Drawing the rest from reference TRBV5-1 and TRBJ2-3, the complete variable domain is KAGVTQTPRYLIKTRGQQVTLSCSPISGHRSVSWYQQTPGQGLQFLFEYFSETQRNKGNFPGRFSGRQFSNSRSEMNVSTLELGDSALYLCASSLGQGITEGYFGPGTRLTVL.